This TCR beta chain derives from a study of multiple sclerosis patients with progressive multifocal leukoencephalopathy. Overall study results and limits: Less diverse TRB repertoires were suggested in most PML patients.

Sample time point: before natalizumab initiation. To note about this clone: Its antigen is as yet unknown.

Some clones are missing from TCRdb's copy, which holds only in-frame ones; the method was immunoSEQ multiplex PCR. The sample has 25,000 to 30,000 clones; 88% are singletons. Trimming shortened V by 4 bases and J by 8 bases, and 17 bases separated the two germline ends. The CDR3 totals 15 residues. Germline lookup yields CDR1 SEHNR and CDR2 FQNEAQ (reference sequence). The receptor was derived from a human donor with multiple sclerosis. The chain recombines TRBV7-9 with TRBJ1-4; a possible D gene is TRBD1 (6 bases). The sample taken for sequencing was PBMCs. The CDR3 DNA sequence: TGTGCCAGCAGCTCAACGGCAGGGGCGCAGGAAAAACTGTTTTTT. Translating it yields CASSSTAGAQEKLFF.